One sample yielded the 6 T cell receptor beta chains listed below, sequenced in a study of T cell responses to AZD1222 COVID-19 vaccine. The data were produced by immunoSEQ multiplex PCR, yet TCRdb's version contains in-frame clones alone and is incomplete. The sample consists of about 100,000 clones, around 90% of them appearing once. Specimen: peripheral blood, collected on day 0 of AZD1222 vaccination. These receptors were obtained from an adult in good health.

V gene TRBV19 combines with J gene TRBJ2-1; 7 nucleotides match TRBD2. Germline V gene lookup returns CDR1 LNHDA and CDR2 SQIVND (reference sequence). CDR3 size: 16 residues. V lost 0 bases, J lost 7 bases, and 9 bases stayed unmatched. The CDR3 DNA follows: TGTGCCAGTAGTATAGATCGGGGACTGGGGGGGAATGAGCAGTTCTTC. This gives the protein CASSIDRGLGGNEQFF.

V is TRBV19 and J is TRBJ1-3, with a weak D call TRBD1 (6 bases). CDR1 and CDR2 from the germline V gene are LNHDA and SQIVND (reference sequence). The ends were cut back, 3 bases at V and 10 bases at J, with 13 bases in the middle. The CDR3 is 13 amino acids. The CDR3 region has the DNA TGTGCCAGTAGTATCCTGGGACACCGGACCATATATTTT. Translating it yields CASSILGHRTIYF.

The V call is TRBV4-1, the J call TRBJ2-7, with D perhaps matching TRBD2 (5 bases). V was trimmed by 0 bases and J by 0 bases, leaving 12 bases between them. Germline CDR1 reads MGHRA; CDR2 reads YSYEKL. The CDR3 length is 16 residues. For the CDR3, the DNA is TGCGCCAGCAGCCAAGATACTGGAGGTAGCTCCTACGAGCAGTACTTC. This encodes CASSQDTGGSSYEQYF.

V is TRBV18 and J is TRBJ1-4; TRBD1 is a possible D gene (5 bases). Trimming removed 3 bases at V and 0 bases at J, with 14 bases between. Germline loops: CDR1 KGHSH, CDR2 LQKENI. The CDR3 has 17 residues. In DNA form, the CDR3 reads TGTGCCAGCTCACCTTTCCAGGGAGTTTCAACTAATGAAAAACTGTTTTTT. This encodes CASSPFQGVSTNEKLFF.

This clone was picked up one time. This rearrangement joins TRBV28 to TRBJ1-5; D unclear. V gave up 6 bases and J gave up 11 bases, with 26 bases separating them. Looked up from germline, CDR1 is MDHEN and CDR2 is SYDVKM. The CDR3 sequence is 16 residues long. The CDR3 sequence: CASSSPGLNVAPAQHF. The CDR3, as DNA: TGTGCCAGCAGCTCCCCGGGCCTTAATGTTGCGCCGGCCCAGCATTTT.

The chain joins TRBV3-1 (or the pseudogene TRBV3-2) to TRBJ2-7, with D unclear. Germline V gene lookup returns CDR1 LGHDT and CDR2 YNNKEL (reference sequence). Trimming removed 3 bases from V and 2 bases from J, with 5 bases in between. This CDR3 has 12 residues. The DNA for the CDR3 is TGTGCCAGCAGCCATCCCCCCTACGAGCAGTACTTC. Protein product: CASSHPPYEQYF.